Shown below are 6 T cell receptor beta chains from a single sample sequenced in a study of blood T cell repertoires in COVID-19. Sequenced by immunoSEQ multiplex PCR; TCRdb stores in-frame clones only, minus some. The sample holds under 250,000 clones, approximately 88% seen once. Sequencing was carried out using PBMCs or T cells enriched from blood (not recorded which). All receptors derive from a woman aged 25 to 39 who had been exposed to COVID-19.

V and J are TRBV28 and TRBJ1-2; a possible D gene is TRBD1 (5 bases). Trimming shortened V by 3 bases and J by 2 bases, and 7 bases separated the two germline ends. The V gene's germline CDR1 is MDHEN and CDR2 SYDVKM. The CDR3 length is 13 residues. The CDR3 DNA reads as TGTGCCAGCAGTTTTGCAGGGAACTATGGCTACACCTTC. It specifies CASSFAGNYGYTF.

The chain links TRBV15 to TRBJ1-5; D is uncertain. V lost 0 bases and J 3 bases, leaving 9 bases between the germline ends. The CDR3 spans 15 residues. Germline CDR1 and CDR2: LNHNV and YYDKDF (reference sequence). CDR3 in amino acids: CATSRELVVNQPQHF. CDR3 coding DNA: TGTGCCACCAGCAGAGAACTGGTAGTCAATCAGCCCCAGCATTTT.

This chain connects TRBV6-5 to TRBJ1-5; 8 bases fit TRBD1. The ends lost 6 bases at V and 6 bases at J; junction bases unmatched: 10. Germline V CDR1 and CDR2: MNHEY, SVGAGI. This CDR3 is 15 amino acids long. The CDR3 region is CASRDTGGGGQPQHF. The CDR3, as DNA: TGTGCCAGCAGGGACACAGGGGGGGGAGGTCAGCCCCAGCATTTT.

This rearrangement joins TRBV30 to TRBJ2-7; 12 positions agree with TRBD2. The CDR3 loop spans 18 amino acids. Germline CDR1 and CDR2: GTSNPN and SVGIG (reference sequence). Trimming cost V 3 bases and J 5 bases; bases outside gene matches: 17. The chain's CDR3 is CAWSNGANLAGGPNEQYF. CDR3 nucleotides: TGTGCCTGGAGCAATGGCGCGAATCTAGCGGGAGGGCCTAACGAGCAGTACTTC.

As DNA, the CDR3 is TGTGCCTGGAGTCTAGCGGGAGTAAGTGAGCAGTTCTTC. This encodes CAWSLAGVSEQFF. V gene TRBV30 combines with J gene TRBJ2-1, with TRBD2 identical over 10 bases. V trimming: 2 bases; J trimming: 9 bases; junction bases outside the gene matches: 4. The germline V gene encodes CDR1 GTSNPN and CDR2 SVGIG (reference sequence). The CDR3 contains 13 residues.

This clone appeared a few times. V is TRBV28 and J is TRBJ1-1, with D tentatively TRBD1 (6 bases). Germline-derived CDR1 and CDR2 are MDHEN and SYDVKM. Trimming stripped 2 bases from V and 0 bases from J, with 16 bases between. The CDR3 spans 17 residues. DNA of the CDR3: TGTGCCAGCAGTTTAGGCCTTCAGGGGACTATGAACACTGAAGCTTTCTTT. Translated: CASSLGLQGTMNTEAFF.